The present T cell receptor beta chain was sequenced within a study of cytomegalovirus exposure and HLA in healthy donors. General observations from the study: The study put roughly 160 TCR beta chains on its list as cytomegalovirus-associated. TCR beta chain V- and J-gene trimming was linked, in a later analysis, to a missense variant in DCLRE1C. Previous analysis showed most TCR beta V segments were productive about 87% or about 30% of the time.

This clone was recorded only once. As yet, its antigen is unknown. It was with 60 Vbeta and 13 Jbeta primers that the PCR ran. Sequencing was performed with immunoSEQ multiplex PCR; in TCRdb, only in-frame clones are kept and a portion is missing. The data contain about 200,000 clones, roughly 84% of them seen just once; the ten biggest clones take up roughly 0.7%. Healthy individuals who donated bone marrow served as the donors. The CDR3 totals 12 residues. Deletions cut 4 bases from V and 10 bases from J, with 14 bases between. The germline V gene encodes CDR1 SQVTM and CDR2 ANQGSEA. The receptor's source is a boy aged 2 to 10 in good health and CMV-seronegative. This chain connects TRBV29-1 to TRBJ2-1, with D tentatively TRBD1 (5 bases). Sequencing was performed on PBMCs. The chain's CDR3 is CSVGSWGSEQFF. The CDR3 DNA reads TGCAGCGTTGGGTCCTGGGGCAGCGAGCAGTTCTTC.